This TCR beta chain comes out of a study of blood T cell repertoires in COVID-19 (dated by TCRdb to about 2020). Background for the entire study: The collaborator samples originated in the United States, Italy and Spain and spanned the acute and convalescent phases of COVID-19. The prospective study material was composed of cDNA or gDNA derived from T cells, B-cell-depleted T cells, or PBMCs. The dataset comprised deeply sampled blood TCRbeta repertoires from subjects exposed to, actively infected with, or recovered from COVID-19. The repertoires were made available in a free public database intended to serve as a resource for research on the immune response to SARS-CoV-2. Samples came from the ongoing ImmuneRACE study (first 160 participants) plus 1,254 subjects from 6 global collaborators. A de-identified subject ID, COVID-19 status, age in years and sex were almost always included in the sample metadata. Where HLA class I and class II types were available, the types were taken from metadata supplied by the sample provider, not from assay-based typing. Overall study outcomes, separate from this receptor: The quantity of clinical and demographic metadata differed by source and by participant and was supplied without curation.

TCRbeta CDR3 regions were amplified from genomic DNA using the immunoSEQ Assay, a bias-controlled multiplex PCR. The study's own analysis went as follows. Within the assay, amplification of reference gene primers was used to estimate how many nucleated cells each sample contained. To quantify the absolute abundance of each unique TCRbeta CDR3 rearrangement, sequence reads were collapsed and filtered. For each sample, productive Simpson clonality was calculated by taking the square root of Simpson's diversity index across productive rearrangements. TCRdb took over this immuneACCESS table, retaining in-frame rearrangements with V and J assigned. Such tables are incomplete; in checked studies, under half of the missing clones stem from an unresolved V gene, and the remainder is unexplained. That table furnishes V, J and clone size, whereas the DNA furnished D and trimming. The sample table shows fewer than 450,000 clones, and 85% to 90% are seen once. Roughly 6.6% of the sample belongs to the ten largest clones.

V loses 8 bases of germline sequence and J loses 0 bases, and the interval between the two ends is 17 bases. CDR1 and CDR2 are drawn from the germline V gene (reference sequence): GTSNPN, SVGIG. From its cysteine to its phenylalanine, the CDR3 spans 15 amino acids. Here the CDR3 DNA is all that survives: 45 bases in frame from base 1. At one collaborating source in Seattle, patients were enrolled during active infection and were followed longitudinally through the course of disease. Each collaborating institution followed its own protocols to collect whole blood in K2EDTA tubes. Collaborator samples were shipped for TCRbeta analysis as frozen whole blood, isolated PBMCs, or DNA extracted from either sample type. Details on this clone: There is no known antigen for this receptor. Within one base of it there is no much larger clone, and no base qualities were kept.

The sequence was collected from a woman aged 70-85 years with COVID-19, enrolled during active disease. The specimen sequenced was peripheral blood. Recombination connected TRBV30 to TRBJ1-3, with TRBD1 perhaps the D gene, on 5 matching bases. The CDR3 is CALLTWGFSGNTIYF. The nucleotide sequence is TGTGCCCTCCTTACCTGGGGCTTCTCTGGAAACACCATATATTTT.